The 17 T cell receptor beta chains below all came from one sample that was sequenced in a study of T cell responses to AZD1222 COVID-19 vaccine. Repertoires were generated with immunoSEQ multiplex PCR, while TCRdb's copy carries only in-frame clones and drops some. The sample shows approximately 88,000 clones, 85% to 90% of them seen only once. The specimen was peripheral blood, collected 28 days after the second AZD1222 dose. The receptors were gathered from an adult who received the AZD1222 COVID-19 vaccine.

CDR3 coding DNA: TGTGCCAGCAGACCGGCTAGCGGGGGGCGAAATGAGCAGTTCTTC. This encodes CASRPASGGRNEQFF. This chain links TRBV6-5 with TRBJ2-1; TRBD2 matches 11 bases. Trimming removed 6 bases from V and 7 bases from J; junction bases left unmatched: 8. Germline V gene lookup returns CDR1 MNHEY and CDR2 SVGAGI. This CDR3 has 15 residues.

This clone showed up just once. This chain joins TRBV5-4 and TRBJ1-2, with D perhaps TRBD1 (5 bases). The CDR3 contains 15 residues. The V gene's germline CDR1 is SGHNT and CDR2 YYREEE (reference sequence). Trimming took 2 bases from V and 8 from J, leaving 19 bases between them. CDR3 amino acids: CASSFGRGHWGGYTF. CDR3 coding DNA: TGTGCCAGCAGCTTTGGTCGCGGACACTGGGGAGGCTACACCTTC.

This clone is a singleton in its sample. This chain uses TRBV5-1 with TRBJ2-1; 8 bases line up with TRBD1. Germline values: CDR1 SGHRS, CDR2 YFSETQ. The CDR3 is made up of 15 amino acids. V lost 4 bases, J lost 5 bases, and 8 bases stayed unmatched. The CDR3 spells CASSLGQAKNNEQFF. The CDR3 DNA follows: TGCGCCAGCAGCCTGGGACAGGCAAAAAACAATGAGCAGTTCTTC.

V usage is TRBV7-3 and J usage is TRBJ2-3; the match to TRBD2 covers 9 bases. Germline V gives CDR1 SGHTA, CDR2 FQGTGA. This CDR3 has 15 residues. With 5 bases clipped from V and 3 bases from J, the junction kept 6 bases outside the gene matches. The CDR3 spells CASSPAGGRTDTQYF. The DNA for the CDR3 is TGTGCCAGCAGCCCAGCGGGGGGCAGGACAGATACGCAGTATTTT.

The genes are TRBV11-2 and TRBJ1-3; 7 nucleotides align to TRBD1. CDR3 length equals 14 residues. J gave up 1 base and V 8 bases, and 5 bases lay outside the gene matches. Germline values: CDR1 SGHAT, CDR2 FQNNGV. For the CDR3, the DNA is TGTGCCAGCCGACAGGGAAATTCTGGAAACACCATATATTTT. Its protein is CASRQGNSGNTIYF.

In DNA form, the CDR3 reads TGTGCCAGCAGCTACCCCGCGGCAGCTGGGACTGAAGCTTTCTTT. Residues: CASSYPAAAGTEAFF. The J gene is TRBJ1-1, the V gene TRBV5-8; D remains unclear. Germline values: CDR1 SGHTS, CDR2 YDEGEE. CDR3 length: 15 residues. V dropped 3 bases and J dropped 5 bases, with 17 bases sitting between them.

The genes are TRBV5-1 and TRBJ1-4; D remains unclear. The CDR3 extends over 17 amino acids. The germline V and J ends were trimmed by 4 bases and 3 bases, with 19 bases remaining between them. Germline-derived CDR1 and CDR2 are SGHRS and YFSETQ. Written as DNA, the CDR3 is TGCGCCAGCAGCCCCAGAGGGAGGGAGGCAGCTAATGAAAAACTGTTTTTT. Translated: CASSPRGREAANEKLFF.

This chain links TRBV2 with TRBJ1-1, with D unresolved. V was cut by 2 bases and J by 11 bases, with 6 bases left in between. The length of the CDR3 is 10 residues. Germline lookup yields CDR1 SNHLY and CDR2 FYNNEI. CDR3 coding DNA: TGTGCCAGCAGTGAAATCGGGGCTTTCTTT. Its translation is CASSEIGAFF.

This clone has just a few counts. The chain uses TRBV19 and TRBJ1-1; maybe TRBD1 (6 bases). The germline gives CDR1 LNHDA, CDR2 SQIVND (reference sequence). The CDR3 has 14 amino acids. Trimming removed 7 bases from V and 0 bases from J, with 12 bases in between. As DNA, the CDR3 is TGTGCCAGTACCCACCCAGGGGTGAACACTGAAGCTTTCTTT. Translated, it gives CASTHPGVNTEAFF.

In its sample, this clone was seen once. The genes are TRBV7-9 and TRBJ1-6, with 9 bases matching TRBD1. J lost 3 bases, V lost 6 bases, and 6 bases had no gene match. CDR1 and CDR2 from the germline V gene are SEHNR and FQNEAQ (reference sequence). CDR3 length: 16 residues. The CDR3 nucleotides are TGTGCCAGCAGGCCTCCGGGACAGGGCTATAATTCACCCCTCCACTTT. Translating it yields CASRPPGQGYNSPLHF.

The V call is TRBV19, the J call TRBJ1-1; D may be TRBD1 (6 bases). The CDR3 has 13 amino acids. Germline-derived CDR1 and CDR2 are LNHDA and SQIVND (reference sequence). The V end lost 10 bases, the J end lost 4 bases, and 16 bases lay between the germline ends. CDR3 region: CATTPLGGTEAFF. The CDR3 DNA is TGTGCCACCACTCCATTAGGGGGCACTGAAGCTTTCTTT. The variable domain in full, with the rest retrieved from reference TRBV19 and TRBJ1-1, is DGGITQSPKYLFRKEGQNVTLSCEQNLNHDAMYWYRQDPGQGLRLIYYSQIVNDFQKGDIAEGYSVSREKKESFPLTVTSAQKNPTAFYLCATTPLGGTEAFFGQGTRLTVV.

CDR3 DNA sequence: TGTGCCAGCACCAAGGGGTCGCACGAGCAGTACTTC. Its protein is CASTKGSHEQYF. The rearrangement links TRBV12-3 or TRBV12-4 to TRBJ2-7; D possibly corresponds to TRBD1 (5 bases). The CDR3 spans 12 residues. V lost 7 bases and J 5 bases, leaving 12 bases between the germline ends.

The chain uses TRBV18 and TRBJ2-3, with 8 positions matching TRBD2. CDR3 length: 13 amino acids. Germline V lookup: CDR1 KGHSH, CDR2 LQKENI. The V gene end was trimmed by 3 bases and the J gene end by 4 bases; junction bases not matched to a gene: 0. CDR3 DNA: TGTGCCAGCTCACCGGGACTAGCAGATACGCAGTATTTT. As protein: CASSPGLADTQYF.

The chain couples TRBV7-9 to TRBJ1-4; 8 bases fit TRBD1. The CDR3 covers 17 residues. V was pared by 5 bases and J by 7 bases, with 15 bases of the junction left unmatched. CDR1 is SEHNR, CDR2 FQNEAQ, per germline (reference sequence). The CDR3 is CASSRTGQGSSGEKLFF. As DNA, the CDR3 is TGTGCCAGCAGCAGGACAGGGCAAGGGTCGTCGGGTGAAAAACTGTTTTTT. Together with reference TRBV7-9 and TRBJ1-4, the CDR3 gives the full variable domain: DTGVSQNPRHKITKRGQNVTFRCDPISEHNRLYWYRQTLGQGPEFLTYFQNEAQLEKSRLLSDRFSAERPKGSFSTLEIQRTEQGDSAMYLCASSRTGQGSSGEKLFFGSGTQLSVL.

This clone was counted a single time. V and J are TRBV7-9 and TRBJ1-2; TRBD1 aligns across 8 bases. V was clipped by 5 bases and J by 8 bases; unmatched bases: 13. The CDR3 runs 15 residues. Germline V gene data show CDR1 as SEHNR and CDR2 as FQNEAQ (reference sequence). The DNA for the CDR3 is TGTGCCAGCAGCCTCGGACAGGGAAGGACGGAAGGCTACACCTTC. Its translation is CASSLGQGRTEGYTF.

This sequence joins TRBV12-3 or TRBV12-4 and TRBJ2-1; D assignment may be TRBD1 or TRBD2 (5 bases each). V was cut by 7 bases and J by 8 bases, with 15 bases left in between. This CDR3 comprises 13 residues. CDR3 DNA sequence: TGTGCCAGCACTACGTTGGGGGTCTATGAGCAGTTCTTC. Its translation is CASTTLGVYEQFF.

The V call is TRBV6-5, the J call TRBJ1-5; D gene unclear. Germline CDR1 MNHEY, CDR2 SVGAGI. CDR3 length equals 13 residues. The V end was cut by 6 bases, the J end by 3 bases, with 9 bases between. The CDR3 spells CASRVRVNQPQHF. The CDR3 DNA follows: TGTGCCAGCAGAGTGAGGGTCAATCAGCCCCAGCATTTT.